This entry features one T cell receptor beta chain sequence. What it recognizes is unknown. This entry is derived from a study of a mutant IDH1 vaccine in newly diagnosed glioma. V was cut by 5 bases and J by 3 bases, with 14 bases left in between. The germline V gene encodes CDR1 LNHDA and CDR2 SQIVND (reference sequence). The CDR3 length is 14 residues. The time point is: week 23, last vaccination. What each vaccine dose contained was 300 ug of mutant IDH1 20-mer peptide, accompanied by topical imiquimod. Generated by immunoSEQ multiplex PCR, the TCRdb table keeps only in-frame clones and is missing some. Counted here are roughly 30,000 clones, approximately 87% occurring once; the ten biggest clones make up around 2.4%.

The sample here was PBMCs, taken from a glioma patient whose treatment included an IDH1 peptide vaccine. The chain uses TRBV19 and TRBJ2-7; unclear D gene. The TCR was taken from a man aged 35 to 55 with glioma. The CDR3 protein is CASSSLLGHYEQYF. The CDR3 DNA follows: TGTGCCAGTAGTTCTTTGCTCGGCCACTACGAGCAGTACTTC.